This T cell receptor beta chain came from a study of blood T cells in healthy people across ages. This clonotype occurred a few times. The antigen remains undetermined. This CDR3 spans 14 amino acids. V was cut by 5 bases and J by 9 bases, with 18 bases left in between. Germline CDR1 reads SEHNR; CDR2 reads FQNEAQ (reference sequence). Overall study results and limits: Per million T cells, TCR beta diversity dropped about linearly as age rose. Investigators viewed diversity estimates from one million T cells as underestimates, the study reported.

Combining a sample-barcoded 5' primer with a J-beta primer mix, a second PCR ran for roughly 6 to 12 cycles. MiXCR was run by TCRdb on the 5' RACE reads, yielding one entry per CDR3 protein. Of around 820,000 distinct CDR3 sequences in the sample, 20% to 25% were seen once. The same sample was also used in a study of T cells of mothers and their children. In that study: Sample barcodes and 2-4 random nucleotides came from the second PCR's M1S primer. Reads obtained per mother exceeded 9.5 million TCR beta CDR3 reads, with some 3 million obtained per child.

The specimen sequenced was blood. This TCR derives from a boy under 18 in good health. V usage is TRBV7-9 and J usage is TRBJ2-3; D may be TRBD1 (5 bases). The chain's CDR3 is CASSIGAPQGTQYF. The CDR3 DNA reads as TGTGCCAGCAGCATAGGGGCCCCGCAAGGGACGCAGTATTTT.